What follows are 27 T cell receptor beta chains derived from one specimen sequenced in a study of blood T cell repertoires in COVID-19. The data were produced by immunoSEQ multiplex PCR, yet TCRdb's version contains in-frame clones alone and is incomplete. The sample includes about 160,000 clones, roughly 85% of them seen just once. The sequenced sample was peripheral blood. The receptors derive from a woman aged 45-60 years with COVID-19, enrolled during active disease.

CDR3 bases: TGTGCCAGCAGTGCCGAAGACCTTAGGACAGGGTATGGAAACACCATATATTTT. Translating it yields CASSAEDLRTGYGNTIYF. V is TRBV6-1 and J is TRBJ1-3, with TRBD1 matching 8 bases. The ends lost 4 bases at V and 3 bases at J; junction bases unmatched: 14. The CDR3 length is 18 residues. CDR1 MNHNS and CDR2 SASEGT come from the germline V gene.

This clone appeared a few times. The genes are TRBV5-6 and TRBJ1-5, with TRBD1 matching over 7 bases. Trimming took 6 bases from V and 1 from J; bases not matched to a gene: 1. The CDR3 length is 13 residues. Germline V gene sequence: CDR1 SGHDT, CDR2 YYEEEE. The CDR3 sequence is CASTRGSNQPQHF. In nucleotides, the CDR3 is TGTGCCAGCACCAGGGGGAGCAATCAGCCCCAGCATTTT.

The CDR3 is CAISESGGPEETQYF. The CDR3 DNA is TGTGCCATCAGTGAGTCCGGGGGGCCCGAGGAGACCCAGTACTTC. The chain joins TRBV10-3 to TRBJ2-5, with TRBD2 as a possible D gene (7 bases). Germline lookup yields CDR1 ENHRY and CDR2 SYGVKD. Trimming left V 0 bases short and J 5 bases short, with 13 bases between. The CDR3 runs to 15 residues.

In this sample, this clone turned up once. V is TRBV30 and J is TRBJ2-3; D ambiguous. Trimming shortened V by 5 bases and J by 7 bases, and 7 bases separated the two germline ends. The CDR3 contains 10 residues. Germline CDR1 is GTSNPN and CDR2 is SVGIG (reference sequence). This CDR3 reads CAWGSYTQYF. CDR3 nucleotide sequence: TGTGCCTGGGGCTCTTATACGCAGTATTTT.

The chain is built from TRBV14 and TRBJ2-7; weak D call: TRBD2 (5 bases). CDR3 size: 15 residues. Germline assignment: CDR1 SGHDN and CDR2 FVKESK. Trimming removed 2 bases from V and 3 bases from J, with 14 bases in between. The CDR3 DNA reads as TGTGCCAGCAGCCAACCGGGGAGAGCCTACTACGAGCAGTACTTC. The encoded protein is CASSQPGRAYYEQYF.

V is TRBV2 and J is TRBJ2-2; tentatively, D is TRBD2 (5 bases). Trimming stripped 7 bases from V and 2 bases from J, with 14 bases between. The CDR3 covers 15 residues. CDR1 and CDR2 from the germline V gene are SNHLY and FYNNEI. CDR3 in DNA: TGTGCCAGCATCAGCGGCAGTTCTAACACCGGGGAGCTGTTTTTT. It yields the protein CASISGSSNTGELFF.

The chain is built from TRBV27 and TRBJ1-6; the match to TRBD1 covers 11 bases. Looked up from germline, CDR1 is MNHEY and CDR2 is SMNVEV (reference sequence). V trimming: 6 bases; J trimming: 4 bases; junction bases outside the gene matches: 11. CDR3 length: 18 amino acids. CDR3 loop: CASRQDRGQAFYNSPLHF. CDR3 DNA: TGTGCCAGCAGGCAGGACAGGGGGCAGGCTTTTTATAATTCACCCCTCCACTTT.

CDR3: CASSQTGTNQPQHF. In DNA form, the CDR3 reads TGTGCCAGCAGCCAGACAGGGACTAATCAGCCCCAGCATTTT. The J gene is TRBJ1-5, the V gene TRBV11-2; 7 nucleotides line up with TRBD1. CDR3 length: 14 residues. Germline-derived CDR1 and CDR2 are SGHAT and FQNNGV. After removal of 5 bases from V and 4 bases from J, the junction contained 5 bases not matched to a gene.

This chain connects TRBV7-2 to TRBJ2-3; D call uncertain. In germline, CDR1 is SGHTA, CDR2 FQGNSA. V lost 2 bases to trimming and J lost 6 bases, with 6 bases between them. The CDR3 has 12 amino acids. The CDR3 sequence is CASSLNRDTQYF. The DNA of the CDR3 is TGTGCCAGCAGCTTAAACCGGGATACGCAGTATTTT.

For this clone: Other DNA sequences in this specimen translate into the identical CDR3. The chain has TRBV12-3 or TRBV12-4 and TRBJ1-1; 8 nucleotides line up with TRBD1. V was clipped by 5 bases and J by 5 bases; unmatched bases: 4. The CDR3 runs 13 residues. CDR3 DNA sequence: TGTGCCAGCAGTAGACAGGGGAGGACTGAAGCTTTCTTT. This encodes CASSRQGRTEAFF.

DNA for the CDR3: TGTGCCAGCAGCACCCAAGACAGGGTACTTGGAAACACCATATATTTT. Translating it yields CASSTQDRVLGNTIYF. This chain uses TRBV9 with TRBJ1-3; TRBD1 agrees at 7 bases. V gave up 4 bases and J gave up 3 bases; unmatched junction bases: 10. Germline V gene data show CDR1 as SGDLS and CDR2 as YYNGEE. The CDR3 has 16 amino acids.

The J gene is TRBJ1-6, the V gene TRBV7-6; D gene ambiguous. Germline V CDR1 and CDR2: SGHVS, FNYEAQ. This CDR3 has 16 amino acids. V was clipped by 5 bases and J by 6 bases, with 17 bases between them. The CDR3: CASSPAAAYFNSPLHF. The CDR3 nucleotides read TGTGCCAGCAGCCCTGCCGCAGCGTACTTTAATTCACCCCTCCACTTT.

In its sample, this clone was seen once. V is TRBV7-9 and J is TRBJ2-6, with 8 positions matching TRBD1. CDR1 and CDR2 (germline): SEHNR, FQNEAQ (reference sequence). The CDR3 has 17 residues. With 5 bases clipped from V and 2 bases from J, the junction kept 8 bases outside the gene matches. CDR3 coding DNA: TGTGCCAGCAGCACACAGGGGGGACTCCCTGGGGCCAACGTCCTGACTTTC. Translated: CASSTQGGLPGANVLTF.

The chain employs TRBV30 and TRBJ1-3; D possibly corresponds to TRBD1 (6 bases). V shed 5 bases and J shed 2 bases, with 10 bases lying between them. This CDR3 contains 13 residues. CDR1 GTSNPN and CDR2 SVGIG come from the germline V gene (reference sequence). The CDR3 spells CAWGGTTGNTIYF. The CDR3 region has the DNA TGTGCCTGGGGGGGGACAACTGGAAACACCATATATTTT.

The V call is TRBV4-1, the J call TRBJ2-7; D is perhaps TRBD2 (5 bases). This CDR3 has 15 amino acids. V gave up 5 bases and J gave up 2 bases, with 16 bases separating them. Germline V gives CDR1 MGHRA, CDR2 YSYEKL. CDR3 protein: CASSYSATPTYEQYF. CDR3 nucleotides: TGCGCCAGCAGCTATAGCGCAACCCCAACCTACGAGCAGTACTTC.

The chain uses TRBV6-6 and TRBJ2-5; 7 bases are shared with TRBD1. The CDR3 length is 13 residues. The J segment lost 4 bases and the V segment lost 7 bases, leaving 6 bases of the junction unmatched. Germline V gene data show CDR1 as MNHNY and CDR2 as SVGAGI (reference sequence). CDR3 nucleotides: TGTGCCAGCACCCGGAACAGGGGAGAGACCCAGTACTTC. Amino acids: CASTRNRGETQYF.

The chain combines TRBV2 with TRBJ2-2; 9 positions match TRBD2. With 6 bases clipped from V and 0 bases from J, the junction kept 8 bases outside the gene matches. The CDR3 totals 17 residues. CDR1 is SNHLY and CDR2 is FYNNEI in the germline V gene. CDR3 in amino acids: CASRLLSGGANTGELFF. The CDR3 region has the DNA TGTGCCAGCAGGCTCCTTAGCGGGGGCGCGAACACCGGGGAGCTGTTTTTT.

The rearrangement joins TRBV5-4 to TRBJ1-1, with 8 bases that match TRBD1. The CDR3 spans 16 residues. V was clipped by 2 bases and J by 2 bases; unmatched bases: 8. Germline V lookup: CDR1 SGHNT, CDR2 YYREEE (reference sequence). The CDR3 coding sequence is TGTGCCAGCAGCTTCCCAGGACAGGGCAGAAACACTGAAGCTTTCTTT. Residues: CASSFPGQGRNTEAFF.

This clone was recorded once. The chain joins TRBV11-3 to TRBJ2-3, with D possibly being TRBD2 (5 bases). The V gene's germline CDR1 is SGHNT and CDR2 YENEEA. This CDR3 comprises 15 residues. Trimming took 1 base from V and 7 from J, leaving 15 bases between them. Written as DNA, the CDR3 is TGTGCCAGCAGCTTAGCTTTGTACACGGGGAATACGCAGTATTTT. This gives the protein CASSLALYTGNTQYF. The full variable domain, its missing parts supplied by reference TRBV11-3 and TRBJ2-3, is EAGVVQSPRYKIIEKKQPVAFWCNPISGHNTLYWYLQNLGQGPELLIRYENEEAVDDSQLPKDRFSAERLKGVDSTLKIQPAELGDSAVYLCASSLALYTGNTQYFGPGTRLTVL.

The rearrangement links TRBV10-3 to TRBJ1-2, with 8 bases identical to TRBD1. This CDR3 spans 15 amino acids. V was pared by 2 bases and J by 2 bases, with 4 bases of the junction left unmatched. Germline assignment: CDR1 ENHRY and CDR2 SYGVKD. The CDR3 region has the DNA TGTGCCATCAGTGAGGCATGGGACAGGAACTATGGCTACACCTTC. Protein product: CAISEAWDRNYGYTF.

This chain uses TRBV18 with TRBJ1-3; D may be TRBD1 (5 bases). The CDR3 runs to 16 residues. Germline loops: CDR1 KGHSH, CDR2 LQKENI. Trimming removed 3 bases from V and 0 bases from J, with 12 bases in between. The CDR3 is CASSPFDSSSGNTIYF. The CDR3, as DNA: TGTGCCAGCTCACCGTTTGACAGCAGCTCTGGAAACACCATATATTTT. The full variable domain, its missing parts supplied by reference TRBV18 and TRBJ1-3, is NAGVMQNPRHLVRRRGQEARLRCSPMKGHSHVYWYRQLPEEGLKFMVYLQKENIIDESGMPKERFSAEFPKEGPSILRIQQVVRGDSAAYFCASSPFDSSSGNTIYFGEGSWLTVV.

V is TRBV7-9 and J is TRBJ2-3; no reliable D call. The ends were cut back, 1 base at V and 4 bases at J, with 3 bases in the middle. Germline-derived CDR1 and CDR2 are SEHNR and FQNEAQ (reference sequence). The CDR3 totals 12 residues. The CDR3: CASSLVADTQYF. The CDR3 DNA sequence: TGTGCCAGCAGCTTAGTCGCAGATACGCAGTATTTT.

This chain connects TRBV7-6 to TRBJ2-1; 9 bases are shared with TRBD1. Trimming removed 2 bases from V and 9 bases from J; junction bases left unmatched: 11. The CDR3 is 16 residues long. The germline CDR1 and CDR2 sequences are SGHVS and FNYEAQ. The CDR3 DNA follows: TGTGCCAGCAGCTTAAGAGCGGGACAGGGTCTTTTTGAGCAGTTCTTC. It translates to CASSLRAGQGLFEQFF.

The chain has TRBV4-1 and TRBJ1-3; 7 positions agree with TRBD1. Germline V gives CDR1 MGHRA, CDR2 YSYEKL. The CDR3 loop spans 15 amino acids. V was clipped by 0 bases and J by 4 bases; unmatched bases: 3. For the CDR3, the DNA is TGCGCCAGCAGCCAAGATCAGGGGGACGGAAACACCATATATTTT. Protein sequence: CASSQDQGDGNTIYF.

The chain carries TRBV2 and TRBJ2-3; 10 positions agree with TRBD1. Trimming removed 4 bases from V and 6 bases from J; junction bases left unmatched: 7. Germline V gene sequence: CDR1 SNHLY, CDR2 FYNNEI. The CDR3 sequence is 15 residues long. As DNA, the CDR3 is TGTGCCAGCAGTGGACAGGGGGCACTCTCTGATACGCAGTATTTT. Its protein product is CASSGQGALSDTQYF.

The CDR3 loop is CAISDQGAGELFF. The CDR3 DNA sequence: TGTGCCATCAGTGATCAGGGGGCCGGGGAGCTGTTTTTT. The chain employs TRBV10-3 and TRBJ2-2; 7 nucleotides line up with TRBD1. This CDR3 is 13 amino acids long. Germline V gives CDR1 ENHRY, CDR2 SYGVKD. V shed 3 bases, J shed 6 bases, and the junction held 1 base outside the gene matches.

The chain's CDR3 is CAISESLRGYTF. Here the CDR3 DNA reads TGTGCCATCAGTGAGTCTCTCAGGGGCTACACCTTC. The chain joins TRBV10-3 to TRBJ1-2; no definite D call. Germline V gene data show CDR1 as ENHRY and CDR2 as SYGVKD. The germline V and J ends were trimmed by 0 bases and 8 bases, with 7 bases remaining between them. CDR3 length: 12 amino acids.